This T cell receptor beta chain is from a study of blood T cell repertoires in COVID-19. Study as a whole: Samples taken during acute and convalescent COVID-19 were collected in the United States, Italy and Spain. From T cells, B-cell-depleted T cells, or PBMCs came the material, which was cDNA or gDNA.

Authors' methods: Nucleated cell counts were estimated from reference gene primer amplification. The repertoire was sequenced with immunoSEQ multiplex PCR; TCRdb's copy has only in-frame clones and lacks some. D and trimming were read from the DNA, whereas the V and J calls and clone size are those reported in that table. The table shows about 83,000 clones, with roughly 88% occurring only once. This CDR3 is built from 21 residues. Germline values: CDR1 LGHNA, CDR2 YNFKEQ. Trimming removed 0 bases at V and 2 bases at J, with 27 bases between. The sample consisted of peripheral blood. The source is a man aged 45-60 years with active COVID-19. This rearrangement joins TRBV4-2 to TRBJ2-3; D perhaps matches TRBD2 (7 bases). The CDR3 region has the DNA TGTGCCAGCAGCCAAGAGGGCCCCACGGCGGGGGCCCCTAGCCACACAGATACGCAGTATTTT. Protein: CASSQEGPTAGAPSHTDTQYF.